These 7 T cell receptor beta chains share one sample of origin, sequenced in a study of blood T cell repertoires in COVID-19. Here immunoSEQ multiplex PCR was the method, and the copy in TCRdb shows in-frame clones only, minus some. The data show 200,000 to 250,000 clones, about 88% seen once. The specimen was peripheral blood. These receptors were obtained from a man between 65 and 79 years old with acute or convalescent COVID-19.

This clone was observed once. This chain joins TRBV27 and TRBJ1-1; D unresolved. Trimming stripped 3 bases from V and 1 base from J, with 15 bases between. The CDR3 consists of 16 residues. Looked up from germline, CDR1 is MNHEY and CDR2 is SMNVEV (reference sequence). The DNA for the CDR3 is TGTGCCAGCAGTTTCCTACCCCGGGTTCAGAACACTGAAGCTTTCTTT. It specifies CASSFLPRVQNTEAFF.

This chain connects TRBV7-3 to TRBJ2-1; TRBD2 aligns across 8 bases. After removal of 2 bases from V and 2 bases from J, the junction contained 5 bases not matched to a gene. Germline lookup yields CDR1 SGHTA and CDR2 FQGTGA. The CDR3 covers 16 residues. CDR3 in amino acids: CASSLDSGSTYNEQFF. CDR3 nucleotides: TGTGCCAGCAGCTTAGACAGCGGGAGTACCTACAATGAGCAGTTCTTC.

The V call is TRBV5-1, the J call TRBJ2-1; the match to TRBD1 covers 7 bases. This CDR3 is built from 16 residues. Germline trimming cut 4 bases from V and 8 bases from J; bases unmatched to any gene: 15. Germline V gene data show CDR1 as SGHRS and CDR2 as YFSETQ. As DNA, the CDR3 is TGCGCCAGCAGCCTCGAGGGGGCTTGGCAAGGGGATGAGCAGTTCTTC. It yields the protein CASSLEGAWQGDEQFF.

This sequence joins TRBV25-1 and TRBJ2-3; 8 nucleotides align to TRBD1. Germline V lookup: CDR1 MGHDK, CDR2 SYGVNS. V shed 0 bases and J 2 bases; nucleotides not matched to a gene: 7. This CDR3 region has 17 residues. The CDR3 here is CASSEYGARGPTDTQYF. The DNA for the CDR3 is TGTGCCAGCAGTGAATATGGGGCCAGGGGGCCCACAGATACGCAGTATTTT.

The rearrangement links TRBV5-1 to TRBJ1-4; 8 positions match TRBD1. Germline lookup yields CDR1 SGHRS and CDR2 YFSETQ. J lost 5 bases, V lost 5 bases, and 5 bases had no gene match. The CDR3 contains 14 residues. The CDR3 here is CASSSGQGNEKLFF. The CDR3 nucleotides are TGCGCCAGCAGTTCCGGACAGGGAAATGAAAAACTGTTTTTT.

The chain carries TRBV3-1 (or the pseudogene TRBV3-2) and TRBJ2-1; D uncertain. There are 16 residues in the CDR3. CDR1 and CDR2 (germline): LGHDT, YNNKEL (reference sequence). Trimming stripped 4 bases from V and 2 bases from J, with 15 bases between. CDR3 loop: CASSRQLIAPYNEQFF. CDR3 coding DNA: TGTGCCAGCAGCCGCCAGCTAATAGCTCCCTACAATGAGCAGTTCTTC.

The chain combines TRBV3-1 (or the pseudogene TRBV3-2) with TRBJ1-3; D is ambiguous. CDR1 and CDR2 (germline): LGHDT, YNNKEL (reference sequence). V gave up 3 bases and J gave up 1 base, with 4 bases separating them. There are 13 residues in the CDR3. The CDR3 nucleotides are TGTGCCAGCAGCCAGAGGTCTGGAAACACCATATATTTT. Its protein product is CASSQRSGNTIYF.